Sequencing of this T cell receptor (beta chain) was carried out in a study of PD-1 blockade in classical Hodgkin lymphoma. Assay: immunoSEQ multiplex PCR; the TCRdb copy retains only in-frame clones and omits some. The table records roughly 41,000 clones, 85% to 90% of them present only once. Each of the patients experienced relapse following autologous stem cell transplantation, and their brentuximab vedotin exposure differed. The V gene end was trimmed by 5 bases and the J gene end by 8 bases; junction bases not matched to a gene: 6. The CDR3 runs 14 residues. Germline V gives CDR1 SGHNT, CDR2 YENEEA.

The clonotype comes from a human donor with classical Hodgkin lymphoma. This chain uses TRBV11-3 with TRBJ2-1; 10 nucleotides align to TRBD2. Sample: peripheral blood mononuclear cells (PBMCs), taken before the second cycle of nivolumab. CDR3 residues: CASSAPSGSYEQFF. DNA for the CDR3: TGTGCCAGCAGCGCCCCTAGCGGGAGTTATGAGCAGTTCTTC.